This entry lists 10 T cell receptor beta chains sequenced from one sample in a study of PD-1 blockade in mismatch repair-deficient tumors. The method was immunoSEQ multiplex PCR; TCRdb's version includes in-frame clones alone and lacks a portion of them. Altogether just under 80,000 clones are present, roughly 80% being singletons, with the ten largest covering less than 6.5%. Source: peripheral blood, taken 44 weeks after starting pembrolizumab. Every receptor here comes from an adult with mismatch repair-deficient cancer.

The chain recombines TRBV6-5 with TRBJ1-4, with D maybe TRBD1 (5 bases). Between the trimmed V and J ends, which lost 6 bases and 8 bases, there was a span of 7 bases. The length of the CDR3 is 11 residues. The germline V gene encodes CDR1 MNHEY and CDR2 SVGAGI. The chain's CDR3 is CASRTEEKLFF. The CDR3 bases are TGTGCCAGCAGGACAGAAGAAAAACTGTTTTTT.

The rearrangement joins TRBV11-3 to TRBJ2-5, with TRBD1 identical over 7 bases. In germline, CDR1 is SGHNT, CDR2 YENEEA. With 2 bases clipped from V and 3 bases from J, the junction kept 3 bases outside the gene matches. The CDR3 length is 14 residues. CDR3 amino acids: CASSLRQGEETQYF. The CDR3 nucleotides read TGTGCCAGCAGCTTACGACAGGGCGAAGAGACCCAGTACTTC.

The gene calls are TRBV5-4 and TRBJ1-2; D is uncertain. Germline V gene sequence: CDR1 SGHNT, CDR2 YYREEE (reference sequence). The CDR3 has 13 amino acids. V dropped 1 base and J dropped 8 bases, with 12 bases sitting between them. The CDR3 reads CASSLPGLDGYTF. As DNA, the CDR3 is TGTGCCAGCAGCTTGCCGGGATTAGACGGCTACACCTTC.

CDR3 region: CASRHRGDYEQYF. The CDR3 nucleotides are TGTGCCAGCAGGCACAGGGGAGACTACGAGCAGTACTTC. This chain connects TRBV6-1 to TRBJ2-7, with 7 nucleotides matching TRBD1. Germline CDR1 is MNHNS and CDR2 is SASEGT. The CDR3 extends over 13 amino acids. V shed 6 bases and J 3 bases; nucleotides not matched to a gene: 5.

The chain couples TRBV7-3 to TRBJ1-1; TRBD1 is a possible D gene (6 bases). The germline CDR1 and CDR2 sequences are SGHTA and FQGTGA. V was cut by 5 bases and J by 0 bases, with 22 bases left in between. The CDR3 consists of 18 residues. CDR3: CASSLGAGSPLMNTEAFF. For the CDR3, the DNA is TGTGCCAGCAGCCTGGGGGCAGGATCCCCTCTCATGAACACTGAAGCTTTCTTT.

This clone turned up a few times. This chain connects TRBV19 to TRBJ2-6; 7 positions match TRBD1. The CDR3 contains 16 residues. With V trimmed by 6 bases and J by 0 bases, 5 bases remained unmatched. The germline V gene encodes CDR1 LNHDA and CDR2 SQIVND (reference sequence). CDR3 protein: CASSMGQSSGANVLTF. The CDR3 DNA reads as TGTGCCAGTAGCATGGGACAGAGCTCTGGGGCCAACGTCCTGACTTTC.

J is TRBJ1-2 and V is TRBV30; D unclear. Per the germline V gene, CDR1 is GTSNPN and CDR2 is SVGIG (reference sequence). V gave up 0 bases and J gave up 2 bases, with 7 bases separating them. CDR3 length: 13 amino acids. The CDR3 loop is CAWSVLGNYGYTF. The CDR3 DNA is TGTGCCTGGAGTGTACTCGGGAACTATGGCTACACCTTC.

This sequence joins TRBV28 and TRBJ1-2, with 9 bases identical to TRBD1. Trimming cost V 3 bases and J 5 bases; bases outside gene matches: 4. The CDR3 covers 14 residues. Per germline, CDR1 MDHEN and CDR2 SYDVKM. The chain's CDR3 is CASSLRQGVYGYTF. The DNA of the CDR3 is TGTGCCAGCAGTTTGAGACAGGGGGTTTATGGCTACACCTTC.

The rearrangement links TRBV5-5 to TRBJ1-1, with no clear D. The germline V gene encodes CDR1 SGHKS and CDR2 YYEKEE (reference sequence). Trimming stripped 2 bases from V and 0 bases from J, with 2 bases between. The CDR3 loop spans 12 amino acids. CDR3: CASSLMNTEAFF. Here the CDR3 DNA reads TGTGCCAGCAGCTTAATGAACACTGAAGCTTTCTTT.

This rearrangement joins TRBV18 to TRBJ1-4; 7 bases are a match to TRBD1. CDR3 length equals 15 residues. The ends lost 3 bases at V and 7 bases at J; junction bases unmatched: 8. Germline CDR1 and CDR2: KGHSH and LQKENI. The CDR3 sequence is CASSPEGQLGEKLFF. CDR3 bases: TGTGCCAGCTCACCTGAGGGACAGTTAGGTGAAAAACTGTTTTTT. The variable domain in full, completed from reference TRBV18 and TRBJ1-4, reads NAGVMQNPRHLVRRRGQEARLRCSPMKGHSHVYWYRQLPEEGLKFMVYLQKENIIDESGMPKERFSAEFPKEGPSILRIQQVVRGDSAAYFCASSPEGQLGEKLFFGSGTQLSVL.